What follows are 27 T cell receptor beta chains derived from one specimen sequenced in a study of Graves' ophthalmopathy and Graves' hyperthyroidism. Transcripts of RNA were the source for amplifying TCR beta CDR3 regions. HTBI primers served in a first-round RT-PCR, which a second-round multiplex PCR followed. TCRdb re-analysed the multiplex PCR reads in MiXCR, keeping a single row per CDR3 protein. The sample includes about 400,000 distinct CDR3 sequences, about 16% of them seen just once. The sequencing input was peripheral blood. These receptors all come from a woman in her late teens or twenties with Graves' ophthalmopathy.

This clonotype was recorded many times. This chain joins TRBV9 and TRBJ2-7; 8 bases are shared with TRBD1. The CDR3 loop spans 15 amino acids. The V gene's germline CDR1 is SGDLS and CDR2 YYNGEE. With V trimmed by 6 bases and J by 3 bases, 11 bases remained unmatched. The CDR3 bases are TGTGCCAGCACCAGAGATGGGGACAGGAGCTACGAGCAGTACTTC. Its translation is CASTRDGDRSYEQYF.

The table lists this clonotype with many counts. The chain is built from TRBV29-1 and TRBJ2-2, with TRBD1 identical over 9 bases. The CDR3 length is 14 residues. Germline CDR1 SQVTM, CDR2 ANQGSEA. V shed 5 bases, J shed 1 base, and the junction held 2 bases outside the gene matches. The CDR3 region has the DNA TGCAGCGTTCCGGGACAGGGGAACACCGGGGAGCTGTTTTTT. This encodes CSVPGQGNTGELFF.

This clonotype was counted at least ten times. CDR3 sequence (DNA): TGTGCCACCAGTGGGGGCATGGCCAAAAACATTCAGTACTTC. This sequence encodes CATSGGMAKNIQYF. The chain links TRBV24-1 to TRBJ2-4; a possible D gene is TRBD1 (5 bases). V lost 5 bases and J 1 base, leaving 8 bases between the germline ends. The CDR3 is 14 residues long. The germline CDR1 and CDR2 sequences are KGHDR and SFDVKD.

The table lists this clonotype with many counts. As DNA, the CDR3 is TGTGCCAGCAGCGCGGACAGGGGGAACACTGAAGCTTTCTTT. Translation: CASSADRGNTEAFF. V gene TRBV12-3 or TRBV12-4 combines with J gene TRBJ1-1; 9 nucleotides align to TRBD1. There are 14 residues in the CDR3. V gave up 6 bases and J gave up 1 base; unmatched junction bases: 3.

This clonotype was counted at least ten times. The chain carries TRBV7-2 and TRBJ2-7; D possibly corresponds to TRBD2 (6 bases). Germline CDR1 and CDR2: SGHTA and FQGNSA. V was clipped by 2 bases and J by 4 bases, with 12 bases between them. The CDR3 has 14 amino acids. The CDR3 nucleotides are TGTGCCAGCAGCTTAATCGGGACTGGTTACGAGCAGTACTTC. This translates into CASSLIGTGYEQYF.

This clonotype was picked up many times. The chain carries TRBV6-5 and TRBJ1-1; D gene unclear. In germline, CDR1 is MNHEY, CDR2 SVGAGI. This CDR3 has 13 residues. Trimming removed 2 bases from V and 1 base from J, with 5 bases in between. DNA for the CDR3: TGTGCCAGCAGTTACAAAAGGAACACTGAAGCTTTCTTT. Translation: CASSYKRNTEAFF.

This clonotype was seen repeatedly, ten times or more. The genes are TRBV13 and TRBJ2-7, with TRBD1 matching 8 bases. The CDR3 consists of 14 residues. Germline CDR1 is PRHDT and CDR2 is FYEKMQ (reference sequence). V was pared by 5 bases and J by 7 bases, with 10 bases of the junction left unmatched. CDR3 in DNA: TGTGCCAGCAGCCACACCGGGACAGGACCGGAGCAGTACTTC. Translation: CASSHTGTGPEQYF.

This clonotype was counted at least ten times. The chain is built from TRBV6-1 and TRBJ2-7; TRBD2 matches at 10 bases. The CDR3 is 15 amino acids. CDR1 is MNHNS and CDR2 is SASEGT in the germline V gene. V lost 6 bases and J lost 0; bases outside the gene matches: 5. CDR3 bases: TGTGCCAGCAGCCCGACTAGCGGGTTCTCCTACGAGCAGTACTTC. Amino acid sequence: CASSPTSGFSYEQYF.

In its sample, this clonotype was seen many times. The chain uses TRBV9 and TRBJ2-7; D unresolved. With 2 bases removed from V and 5 bases from J, the gap between germline ends came to 11 bases. The V gene's germline CDR1 is SGDLS and CDR2 YYNGEE. CDR3 length equals 13 residues. Here the CDR3 reads CASSVDKYNEQYF. DNA of the CDR3: TGTGCCAGCAGCGTCGACAAGTATAACGAGCAGTACTTC. Filled out from reference TRBV9 and TRBJ2-7, the complete variable domain reads DSGVTQTPKHLITATGQRVTLRCSPRSGDLSVYWYQQSLDQGLQFLIQYYNGEERAKGNILERFSAQQFPDLHSELNLSSLELGDSALYFCASSVDKYNEQYFGPGTRLTVT.

This clonotype was seen ten or more times. This chain links TRBV12-5 with TRBJ1-1, with D hard to call. In germline, CDR1 is LGHNT, CDR2 FRNRAP. The V gene lost 2 bases and the J gene lost 1 base, with 2 bases spanning the gap. The CDR3 extends over 12 amino acids. The CDR3 nucleotides read TGTGCTAGTGGTTTGTGGAACACTGAAGCTTTCTTT. Amino acids: CASGLWNTEAFF.

This clonotype was found many times. The rearrangement links TRBV2 to TRBJ1-2; 7 bases match TRBD1. This CDR3 contains 15 residues. The V segment lost 6 bases and the J segment 6 bases; nucleotides outside the gene matches: 13. The germline gives CDR1 SNHLY, CDR2 FYNNEI. CDR3 nucleotides: TGTGCCAGCAGGGCGACGGAAACAGGGGTAGATGGCTACACCTTC. This codes for CASRATETGVDGYTF. The whole variable domain, filled in from reference TRBV2 and TRBJ1-2, reads EPEVTQTPSHQVTQMGQEVILRCVPISNHLYFYWYRQILGQKVEFLVSFYNNEISEKSEIFDDQFSVERPDGSNFTLKIRSTKLEDSAMYFCASRATETGVDGYTFGSGTRLTVV.

V usage is TRBV12-3 or TRBV12-4 and J usage is TRBJ1-3; 8 bases fit TRBD1. V lost 1 base and J lost 0; bases outside the gene matches: 2. CDR3 length: 16 amino acids. Here the CDR3 reads CASSLGTGHSGNTIYF. As DNA, the CDR3 is TGTGCCAGCAGTTTAGGGACAGGGCACTCTGGAAACACCATATATTTT.

The V and J genes are TRBV12-3 or TRBV12-4 and TRBJ2-5; 7 nucleotides line up with TRBD1. The length of the CDR3 is 16 residues. V gave up 2 bases and J gave up 4 bases; unmatched junction bases: 10. The CDR3 reads CASSLRQGRGSETQYF. The CDR3 DNA reads as TGTGCCAGCAGTTTACGACAGGGAAGGGGATCAGAGACCCAGTACTTC.

This clonotype was seen at least ten times. The CDR3 region has the DNA TGTGCCAGTAGCGGGACAGGGAGACCCTACGAGCAGTACTTC. It yields the protein CASSGTGRPYEQYF. This chain links TRBV19 with TRBJ2-7, with 9 bases identical to TRBD1. Trimming cost V 6 bases and J 2 bases; bases outside gene matches: 5. Germline assignment: CDR1 LNHDA and CDR2 SQIVND (reference sequence). The length of the CDR3 is 14 residues.

This clonotype was picked up many times. The rearrangement uses TRBV20-1 and TRBJ2-7; D not resolved. The ends were cut back, 5 bases at V and 3 bases at J, with 14 bases in the middle. This CDR3 has 13 residues. The germline V gene has CDR1 DFQATT and CDR2 SNEGSKA (reference sequence). Written as DNA, the CDR3 is TGCAGTGCTGTTGGTCTGCCTAGCTACGAGCAGTACTTC. It codes for CSAVGLPSYEQYF.

This clonotype was seen ten or more times. CDR3 amino acids: CASSPRDSRRETQYF. In DNA form, the CDR3 reads TGTGCCAGCAGCCCCCGGGACAGTCGCAGGGAGACCCAGTACTTC. This rearrangement joins TRBV7-9 to TRBJ2-5; TRBD1 aligns across 7 bases. CDR1 is SEHNR, CDR2 FQNEAQ, per germline (reference sequence). Trimming at V came to 5 bases and at J to 5 bases, leaving 11 bases not matched to a gene. This CDR3 region has 15 residues.

With respect to this clonotype: A much larger clone differs by one base, so this may be a read error. The chain links TRBV11-2 to TRBJ1-1, with D hard to call. From germline, CDR1 is SGHAT and CDR2 FQNNGV. The CDR3 consists of 17 residues. CDR3 in amino acids: CTSSTPERRAINTEAFF. CDR3 in DNA: TGTACCAGCAGCACGCCGGAAAGAAGAGCGATAAACACTGAAGCTTTCTTT.

This clonotype was detected ten times or more. The gene calls are TRBV28 and TRBJ1-1, with 9 bases lining up with TRBD1. The CDR3 consists of 17 residues. Trimming cost V 5 bases and J 6 bases; bases outside gene matches: 16. Germline CDR1 is MDHEN and CDR2 is SYDVKM. For the CDR3, the DNA is TGTGCCAGCAGTACCAACAGGGGGCCCGCGTCGTACGCTGAAGCTTTCTTT. Protein product: CASSTNRGPASYAEAFF.

This clonotype was recorded many times. The chain has TRBV14 and TRBJ1-3; D might be TRBD1 (5 bases). Per germline, CDR1 SGHDN and CDR2 FVKESK. The CDR3 extends over 11 amino acids. V dropped 6 bases and J dropped 9 bases, with 9 bases sitting between them. CDR3 nucleotides: TGTGCCAGCAGTTACGGGGGCACCATATATTTT. Translation gives CASSYGGTIYF.

This clonotype was seen repeatedly, ten times or more. The V gene is TRBV4-1, the J gene TRBJ2-7; D unclear. V was pared by 4 bases and J by 3 bases, with 16 bases between. The germline CDR1 and CDR2 sequences are MGHRA and YSYEKL. CDR3 length: 15 residues. CDR3 region: CASSPAAAPIYEQYF. The CDR3 region has the DNA TGCGCCAGCAGCCCCGCCGCGGCGCCTATCTACGAGCAGTACTTC.

This clonotype was seen ten or more times. The chain uses TRBV12-3 or TRBV12-4 and TRBJ2-7; D may be TRBD1 (6 bases). This CDR3 has 13 amino acids. V was pared by 5 bases and J by 0 bases, with 8 bases between. The CDR3 reads CASSRQVSYEQYF. The CDR3 DNA reads as TGTGCCAGCAGTCGACAGGTCTCCTACGAGCAGTACTTC.

This clonotype was found many times. The CDR3 DNA reads TGCAGTGCTGAAGGACTAGCGGGACGGAACACCGGGGAGCTGTTTTTT. This translates into CSAEGLAGRNTGELFF. V is TRBV20-1 and J is TRBJ2-2, with 12 bases aligning to TRBD2. The germline V gene encodes CDR1 DFQATT and CDR2 SNEGSKA (reference sequence). The CDR3 totals 16 residues. V lost 5 bases and J lost 1; bases outside the gene matches: 5.

This clonotype was seen ten or more times. The V and J genes are TRBV30 and TRBJ1-5; unclear D gene. The germline V and J ends were trimmed by 2 bases and 4 bases, with 9 bases remaining between them. The germline V gene encodes CDR1 GTSNPN and CDR2 SVGIG (reference sequence). The CDR3 contains 13 residues. CDR3 nucleotides: TGTGCCTGGAGTCTGTCGGATAATCAGCCCCAGCATTTT. This codes for CAWSLSDNQPQHF.

This clonotype was detected ten times or more. The CDR3 coding sequence is TGTGCCAGCAGCCCGGGACTAGCACAAGAGACCCAGTACTTC. Translation gives CASSPGLAQETQYF. V and J are TRBV7-2 and TRBJ2-5; 9 bases align to TRBD2. The CDR3 totals 14 residues. The germline V gene encodes CDR1 SGHTA and CDR2 FQGNSA. The junction had 3 bases not matched to a gene; V was cut back by 5 bases and J by 2 bases.

This clonotype was found many times. The chain is built from TRBV6-2 or TRBV6-3 and TRBJ1-5; 7 bases fit TRBD1. V lost 0 bases to trimming and J lost 2 bases; unmatched junction nucleotides: 7. Germline CDR1 MNHEY, CDR2 SVGEGT. The CDR3 loop spans 17 amino acids. The CDR3 nucleotides read TGTGCCAGCAGTTACTCGCCTCGACAGGGTGGCAATCAGCCCCAGCATTTT. It codes for CASSYSPRQGGNQPQHF.

This clonotype was counted at least ten times. This chain uses TRBV12-3 or TRBV12-4 with TRBJ2-2, with 11 positions matching TRBD2. This CDR3 is 14 amino acids long. The trim removed 8 bases at V and 8 bases at J, leaving 7 bases unmatched. The CDR3 is CASVLAGGLGELFF. The CDR3 DNA sequence: TGTGCCAGCGTGCTAGCGGGGGGATTGGGGGAGCTGTTTTTT.

The sample holds a few counts of this clonotype. The chain joins TRBV3-1 to TRBJ1-2; D is uncertain. Per germline, CDR1 LGHDT and CDR2 YNNKEL (reference sequence). V was pared by 5 bases and J by 0 bases, with 16 bases between. CDR3 size: 16 residues. The CDR3: CASSSPGSRSNYGYTF. In nucleotides, the CDR3 is TGTGCCAGCAGCAGCCCCGGCAGCCGTTCTAACTATGGCTACACCTTC.